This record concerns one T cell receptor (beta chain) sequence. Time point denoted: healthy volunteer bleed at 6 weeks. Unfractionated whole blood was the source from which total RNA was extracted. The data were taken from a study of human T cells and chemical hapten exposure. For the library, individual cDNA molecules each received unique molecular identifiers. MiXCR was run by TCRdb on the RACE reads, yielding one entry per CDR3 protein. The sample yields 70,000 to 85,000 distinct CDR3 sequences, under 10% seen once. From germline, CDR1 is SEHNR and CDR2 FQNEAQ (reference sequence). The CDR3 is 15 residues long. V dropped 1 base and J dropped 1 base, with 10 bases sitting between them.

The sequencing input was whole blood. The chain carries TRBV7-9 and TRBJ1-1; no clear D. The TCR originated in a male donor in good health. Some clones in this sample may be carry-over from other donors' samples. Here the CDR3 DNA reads TGTGCCAGCAGCTTAGTCGTGGCCTCGAACACTGAAGCTTTCTTT. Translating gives CASSLVVASNTEAFF.